This TCR beta chain was captured by sequencing in a study of CD8 T cells in ankylosing spondylitis. Study observations and caveats: Matched ankylosing spondylitis synovial fluid reportedly contained a significantly enriched population of disease-linked clones. In ankylosing spondylitis blood, a motif of eight highly homologous TCR beta variants appeared characteristic.

TCRdb itself ran the 5' RACE reads through MiXCR, one entry per CDR3 protein. This table holds approximately 540,000 distinct CDR3 sequences, roughly 12% found once. In regard to this clonotype: The target antigen is unknown.

Per germline, CDR1 SGHNT and CDR2 YENEEA. V was shortened by 4 bases and J by 4 bases, with 15 bases between the two germline ends. This CDR3 is built from 15 residues. V usage is TRBV11-3 and J usage is TRBJ2-3, with D possibly TRBD1 on 6 matching bases. The receptor comes from a male donor with ankylosing spondylitis. Source material: blood, either unsorted or a sorted T cell fraction (not recorded which). The CDR3 reads CASSSQGLPADTQYF. The DNA of the CDR3 is TGTGCCAGCAGCTCCCAGGGGCTTCCAGCAGATACGCAGTATTTT. The complete variable domain, with remaining parts taken from reference TRBV11-3 and TRBJ2-3, reads EAGVVQSPRYKIIEKKQPVAFWCNPISGHNTLYWYLQNLGQGPELLIRYENEEAVDDSQLPKDRFSAERLKGVDSTLKIQPAELGDSAVYLCASSSQGLPADTQYFGPGTRLTVL.